This TCR beta chain was documented in a study of PD-L1 blockade in urothelial cancer. Study overall: Patients arrived having already received 0 to 3 prior chemotherapy regimens. It was at 3 weeks (second dose) and 6 weeks after treatment start that blood was analyzed.

Time point here: pretreatment peripheral blood. The data were produced by immunoSEQ multiplex PCR, yet TCRdb's version contains in-frame clones alone and is incomplete. Seen here are some 43,000 clones, 80% observed once, and the top ten hold around 16%. Regarding the study as a whole: Survival was better when pretreatment blood TCR clonality fell below the median.

The germline gives CDR1 SGDLS, CDR2 YYNGEE. The CDR3 has 15 amino acids. V lost 4 bases, J lost 10 bases, and 10 bases stayed unmatched. Details on this clone: Its matching antigen is unknown.

This clonotype was obtained from a man between 60 and 75 years old with urothelial cancer. The J gene is TRBJ2-1, the V gene TRBV9, with 11 positions matching TRBD2. The material was PBMCs, obtained around atezolizumab (anti-PD-L1) treatment. This CDR3 is CASSRIAGGQKEQFF. The DNA of the CDR3 is TGTGCCAGCAGCCGTATAGCGGGAGGGCAAAAAGAGCAGTTCTTC.